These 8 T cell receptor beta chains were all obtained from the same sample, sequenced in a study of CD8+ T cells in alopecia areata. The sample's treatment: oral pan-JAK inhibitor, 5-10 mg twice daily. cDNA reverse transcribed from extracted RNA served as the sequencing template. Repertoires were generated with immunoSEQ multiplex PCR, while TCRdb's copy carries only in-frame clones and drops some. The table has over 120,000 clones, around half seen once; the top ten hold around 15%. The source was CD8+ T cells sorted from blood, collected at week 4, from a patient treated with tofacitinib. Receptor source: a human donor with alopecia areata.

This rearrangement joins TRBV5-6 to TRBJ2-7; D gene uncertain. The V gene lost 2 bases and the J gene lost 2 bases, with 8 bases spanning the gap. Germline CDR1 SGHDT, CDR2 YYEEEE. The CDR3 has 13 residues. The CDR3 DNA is TGTGCCAGCAGCTTAGGGATCACCTACGAGCAGTACTTC. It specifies CASSLGITYEQYF.

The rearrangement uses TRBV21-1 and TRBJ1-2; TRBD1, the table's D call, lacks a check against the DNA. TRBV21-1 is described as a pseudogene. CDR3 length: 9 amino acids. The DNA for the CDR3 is TGTGCCAGCTTCCTCAGGGCCACCTTC. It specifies CASFLRATF.

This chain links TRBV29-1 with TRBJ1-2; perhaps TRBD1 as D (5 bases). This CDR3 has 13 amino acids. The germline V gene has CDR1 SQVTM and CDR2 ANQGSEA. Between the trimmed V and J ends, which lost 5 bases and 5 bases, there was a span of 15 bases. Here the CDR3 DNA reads TGCAGCGTTAACCGGGACTCAACATATGGCTACACCTTC. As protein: CSVNRDSTYGYTF.

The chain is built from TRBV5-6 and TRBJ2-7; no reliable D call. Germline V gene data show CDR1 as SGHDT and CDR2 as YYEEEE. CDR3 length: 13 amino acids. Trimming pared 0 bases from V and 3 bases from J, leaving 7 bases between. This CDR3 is CASSLDRYYEQYF. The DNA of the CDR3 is TGTGCCAGCAGCTTGGACAGATACTACGAGCAGTACTTC.

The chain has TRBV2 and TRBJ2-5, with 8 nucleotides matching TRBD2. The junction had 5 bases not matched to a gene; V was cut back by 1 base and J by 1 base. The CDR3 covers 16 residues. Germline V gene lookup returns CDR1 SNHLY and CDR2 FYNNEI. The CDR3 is CASSEGGAGAQETQYF. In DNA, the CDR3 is TGTGCCAGCAGTGAAGGTGGAGCGGGGGCCCAAGAGACCCAGTACTTC.

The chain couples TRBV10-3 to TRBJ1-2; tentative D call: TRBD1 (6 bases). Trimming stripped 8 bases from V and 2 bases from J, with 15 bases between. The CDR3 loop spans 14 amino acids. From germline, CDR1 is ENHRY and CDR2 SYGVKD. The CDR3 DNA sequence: TGTGCCATCCTCGAACAGGGCCTAAACTATGGCTACACCTTC. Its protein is CAILEQGLNYGYTF.

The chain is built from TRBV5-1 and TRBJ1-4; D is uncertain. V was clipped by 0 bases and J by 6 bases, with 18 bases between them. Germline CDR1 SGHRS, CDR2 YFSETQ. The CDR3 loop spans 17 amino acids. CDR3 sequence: CASSLDPGVGDYEKLFF. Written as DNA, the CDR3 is TGCGCCAGCAGCTTGGATCCGGGAGTGGGCGATTATGAAAAACTGTTTTTT.

CDR3 nucleotides: TGTGCCAGCAGCTTAGACCCGGTCTCTGGGGCCAACGTCCTGACTTTC. It specifies CASSLDPVSGANVLTF. The chain joins TRBV7-8 to TRBJ2-6; D gene uncertain. In germline, CDR1 is SGHVS, CDR2 FQNEAQ. The CDR3 runs to 16 residues. Trimming pared 1 base from V and 0 bases from J, leaving 7 bases between.